This T cell receptor (beta chain) is from a study of T cells after yellow fever vaccination. Study in general: Researchers used SMART-Seq v4 Ultra Low Input to prepare fractions that had low cell numbers. The study, taken as a whole, reports: From the bulk population, abundant clonotypes could contaminate and appear within FACS-sorted repertoires. Vaccine-responding clonotypes were almost all undetectable in sorted memory subsets on day 0.

This clonotype was detected many times. The V gene end was trimmed by 5 bases and the J gene end by 3 bases; junction bases not matched to a gene: 7. This CDR3 is built from 15 residues. Germline CDR1 reads LNHNV; CDR2 reads YYDKDF (reference sequence). Template switching with 5'RACE generated the TCR cDNA and added a universal primer site and UMIs. One entry per CDR3 protein results from TCRdb running MiXCR on the 5' RACE reads. The sample has some 10,000 distinct CDR3 sequences; 4% to 5.5% are singletons. This material consisted of PBMCs, either bulk or a sorted T-cell subset (CD4+, CD8+, memory, or dextramer-sorted; not recorded which), taken more than 14 days after the first yellow fever vaccination. This receptor was taken from a young man who received the YFV17D yellow fever vaccine. The chain joins TRBV15 to TRBJ2-5, with TRBD1 matching over 9 bases. CDR3 bases: TGTGCCACCAGCCGTGACAGGGGGTGGGAAGAGACCCAGTACTTC. Its translation: CATSRDRGWEETQYF.